The 15 T cell receptor beta chains in this list originate from one sample, sequenced in a study of CD8 T cells in ankylosing spondylitis. The study, taken as a whole, reports: Roughly eight highly homologous variants made up a TCR beta motif that seemed to typify ankylosing spondylitis blood.

Each CDR3 protein gets one entry after TCRdb re-called the 5' RACE reads with MiXCR. Of 100,000 or so distinct CDR3 sequences in the sample, about 9% were seen once. Their recognized antigens are unknown. The sample consisted of blood, either unsorted or a sorted T cell fraction (not recorded which). All receptors derive from a male donor with ankylosing spondylitis.

This clonotype was observed a handful of times. This chain joins TRBV30 and TRBJ1-5, with no clear D. Germline values: CDR1 GTSNPN, CDR2 SVGIG (reference sequence). V was shortened by 1 base and J by 6 bases, with 10 bases between the two germline ends. The CDR3 sequence is 13 residues long. This chain's CDR3 is CAWSGQDFQPQHF. The DNA of the CDR3 is TGTGCCTGGAGTGGTCAGGATTTTCAGCCCCAGCATTTT.

This clonotype was recorded at least ten times. The chain employs TRBV12-3 or TRBV12-4 and TRBJ2-1; a weak D match, TRBD2 (6 bases). V was shortened by 8 bases and J by 6 bases, with 20 bases between the two germline ends. CDR3 length: 15 amino acids. The CDR3 sequence is CASRLGTYLANEQFF. The CDR3 DNA follows: TGTGCCAGCCGACTAGGGACCTACCTTGCCAATGAGCAGTTCTTC.

There are many counts of this clonotype. This chain connects TRBV5-6 to TRBJ1-2; 10 bases map to TRBD1. V lost 4 bases and J lost 2; bases outside the gene matches: 8. The germline V gene encodes CDR1 SGHDT and CDR2 YYEEEE. The CDR3 runs to 16 residues. As DNA, the CDR3 is TGTGCCAGCAGCCCACGGACAGGGGGTATGAACTATGGCTACACCTTC. This codes for CASSPRTGGMNYGYTF.

This clonotype appeared a few times. The chain links TRBV11-1 to TRBJ2-2, with 7 positions matching TRBD2. The CDR3 contains 19 residues. V gave up 1 base and J gave up 0 bases; unmatched junction bases: 11. The germline V gene encodes CDR1 SGHAT and CDR2 FQDESV (reference sequence). The CDR3 sequence: CASSLGGLVPHSNTGELFF. CDR3 nucleotides: TGTGCCAGCAGCTTAGGTGGACTAGTTCCCCATTCGAACACCGGGGAGCTGTTTTTT.

V gene TRBV30 combines with J gene TRBJ1-5; D uncertain. The V end lost 5 bases, the J end lost 4 bases, and 6 bases lay between the germline ends. Germline V lookup: CDR1 GTSNPN, CDR2 SVGIG (reference sequence). This CDR3 has 11 amino acids. CDR3 in DNA: TGTGCCTGGGGTCCTAATCAGCCCCAGCATTTT. Amino acids: CAWGPNQPQHF. The full variable domain, its missing parts supplied by reference TRBV30 and TRBJ1-5, is SQTIHQWPATLVQPVGSPLSLECTVEGTSNPNLYWYRQAAGRGLQLLFYSVGIGQISSEVPQNLSASRPQDRQFILSSKKLLLSDSGFYLCAWGPNQPQHFGDGTRLSIL.

In its sample, this clonotype was seen a few times. Compared with germline, one end of the junction differs, possibly owing to a read error. V usage is TRBV20-1 and J usage is TRBJ2-4, with D perhaps given as TRBD1 or TRBD2 (6 bases each). Germline lookup yields CDR1 DFQATT and CDR2 SNEGSKA (reference sequence). The CDR3 loop spans 15 amino acids. The CDR3 is CSAPRGGGTKNTQYF. CDR3 nucleotides: TGCAGTGCTCCTCGAGGAGGGGGTACCAAAAACACTCAGTACTTC.

This clonotype was counted only a few times. The chain combines TRBV5-6 with TRBJ1-1, with D unresolved. The CDR3 consists of 11 residues. The ends were cut back, 5 bases at V and 8 bases at J, with 10 bases in the middle. Germline V gives CDR1 SGHDT, CDR2 YYEEEE. The CDR3 DNA is TGTGCCAGCAGTCTGACGGGGGAAGCTTTCTTT. Its protein is CASSLTGEAFF.

This clonotype came up many times. V and J are TRBV6-4 and TRBJ2-3; 8 bases are a match to TRBD2. With V trimmed by 5 bases and J by 3 bases, 7 bases remained unmatched. Germline CDR1 MRHNA, CDR2 SNTAGT. This CDR3 has 15 residues. The CDR3 nucleotides are TGTGCCAGCAGTCTCGGGACTAGGTCAACAGATACGCAGTATTTT. Its translation is CASSLGTRSTDTQYF.

The rearrangement links TRBV20-1 to TRBJ2-1, with 9 bases lining up with TRBD2. Germline values: CDR1 DFQATT, CDR2 SNEGSKA (reference sequence). Trimming removed 6 bases from V and 2 bases from J; junction bases left unmatched: 8. This CDR3 comprises 15 residues. CDR3 DNA: TGCAGTGCCGGGGAACTAGCGGGTGCCTACAATGAGCAGTTCTTC. Encoded protein: CSAGELAGAYNEQFF.

This clonotype has a single count. This rearrangement joins TRBV19 to TRBJ2-3, with 8 positions matching TRBD1. CDR1 LNHDA and CDR2 SQIVND come from the germline V gene (reference sequence). With 5 bases clipped from V and 3 bases from J, the junction kept 7 bases outside the gene matches. The CDR3 loop spans 15 amino acids. CDR3 bases: TGTGCCAGTAGTCTCGGACAGGGTGAAACAGATACGCAGTATTTT. This encodes CASSLGQGETDTQYF.

This clonotype was picked up a small number of times. The V and J genes are TRBV20-1 and TRBJ1-4; TRBD1 aligns across 7 bases. The V gene end was trimmed by 5 bases and the J gene end by 4 bases; junction bases not matched to a gene: 7. Germline V gene lookup returns CDR1 DFQATT and CDR2 SNEGSKA (reference sequence). The CDR3 length is 14 residues. CDR3 region: CSAGLTGSNEKLFF. The CDR3 DNA reads TGCAGTGCTGGTTTGACAGGGAGTAATGAAAAACTGTTTTTT.

The table lists this clonotype with a few counts. The chain combines TRBV12-3 or TRBV12-4 with TRBJ1-3, with D possibly matching TRBD1 (6 bases). The V end was cut by 6 bases, the J end by 5 bases, with 14 bases between. The CDR3 extends over 14 amino acids. CDR3 nucleotide sequence: TGTGCCAGCAGCCAAACAGGGTTGAGAAACACCATATATTTT. It yields the protein CASSQTGLRNTIYF.

This chain connects TRBV7-8 to TRBJ1-2, with D tentatively TRBD1 (6 bases). This CDR3 contains 15 residues. The V end lost 5 bases, the J end lost 7 bases, and 20 bases lay between the germline ends. CDR1 SGHVS and CDR2 FQNEAQ come from the germline V gene. The CDR3 nucleotides read TGTGCCAGCAGCCCACTTGGGGGGGGGCTAGGTGGCTACACCTTC. Protein sequence: CASSPLGGGLGGYTF.

This clonotype was found a few times. The chain is built from TRBV12-3 or TRBV12-4 and TRBJ2-3; 16 bases match TRBD2. The V and J ends lost 1 base and 9 bases, in that order; junction bases with no gene match: 4. The CDR3 extends over 16 amino acids. The CDR3 DNA is TGTGCCAGCAGTTTAGGGGGGACTAGCGGGAGGGAAACGCAGTATTTT. This encodes CASSLGGTSGRETQYF.

This clonotype was counted ten times or more. This chain joins TRBV11-2 and TRBJ2-1, with TRBD2 as a possible D gene (6 bases). CDR3 length: 16 amino acids. The germline V and J ends were trimmed by 1 base and 1 base, with 11 bases remaining between them. From germline, CDR1 is SGHAT and CDR2 FQNNGV. CDR3 loop: CASSLGRGRSYNEQFF. The DNA for the CDR3 is TGTGCCAGCAGCTTAGGGAGGGGAAGGTCCTACAATGAGCAGTTCTTC.